These 32 T cell receptor beta chains originate from one sample sequenced in a study of blood T cells in healthy people across ages (dated by TCRdb to between 2015 and 2017). To prepare the library, 5' RACE was applied. A second PCR of about 6 to 11 cycles was run with a J-beta primer mix and a sample-barcoded 5' primer. The public sequencing data were trimmed at Q25 with fastp and processed into clonotypes with MiXCR by TCRdb, which kept only in-frame beta chains. A single entry per CDR3 protein holds the most common genes and DNA from its merged rows. The table for this sample lists approximately 2,000,000 distinct CDR3 sequences; around 40% of them were counted only once. The ten largest clones add up to under 25% of the sample. Sequences were obtained from blood. Receptors originate from a human donor in good health.

The chain carries TRBV7-2 and TRBJ2-7; perhaps TRBD2 as D (6 bases). The CDR3 spans 15 residues. CDR1 is SGHTA, CDR2 FQGNSA, per germline. Between the trimmed V and J ends, which lost 2 bases and 2 bases, there was a span of 13 bases. CDR3 protein: CASSLWAGGTYEQYF. The CDR3 nucleotides are TGTGCCAGCAGCTTATGGGCGGGCGGGACCTACGAGCAGTACTTC. The entire variable domain, with the rest obtained from reference TRBV7-2 and TRBJ2-7, is as follows: GAGVSQSPSNKVTEKGKDVELRCDPISGHTALYWYRQSLGQGLEFLIYFQGNSAPDKSGLPSDRFSAERTGGSVSTLTIQRTQQEDSAVYLCASSLWAGGTYEQYFGPGTRLTVT.

The CDR3 is CASSATGLQPQHF. CDR3 nucleotide sequence: TGTGCCAGCAGCGCCACAGGGCTTCAGCCCCAGCATTTT. V is TRBV7-2 and J is TRBJ1-5, with a tentative D call TRBD1 (6 bases). Trimming left V 5 bases short and J 6 bases short, with 11 bases between. This CDR3 contains 13 residues. The V gene's germline CDR1 is SGHTA and CDR2 FQGNSA.

V gene TRBV7-9 combines with J gene TRBJ2-7; TRBD1 agrees at 8 bases. The CDR3 is 12 residues long. Germline V lookup: CDR1 SEHNR, CDR2 FQNEAQ (reference sequence). The V and J ends lost 4 bases and 6 bases, in that order; junction bases with no gene match: 2. The CDR3 nucleotides read TGTGCCAGCAGCTGGACAGGGTCCGAGCAGTACTTC. Amino acid sequence: CASSWTGSEQYF.

The rearrangement links TRBV20-1 to TRBJ1-3, with D unclear. Trimming left V 2 bases short and J 1 base short, with 3 bases between. CDR1 and CDR2 (germline): DFQATT, SNEGSKA (reference sequence). The CDR3 runs 12 residues. The CDR3 DNA is TGCAGTGCTAGAAGGTCTGGAAACACCATATATTTT. Translated: CSARRSGNTIYF.

The chain is built from TRBV6-7 and TRBJ2-6; the D is unclear. TRBV6-7 is marked as an open reading frame, function uncertain. This CDR3 region has 17 residues. The ends were cut back, 6 bases at V and 2 bases at J, with 17 bases in the middle. In DNA, the CDR3 is TGTGCCAGCAGGGACCTCACTTCGCTCACTGGGGCCAACGTCCTGACTTTC. Translating it yields CASRDLTSLTGANVLTF.

This clonotype appeared many times. This sequence joins TRBV7-2 and TRBJ2-3, with TRBD2 matching over 8 bases. The germline gives CDR1 SGHTA, CDR2 FQGNSA. Losses at the gene ends were 1 base for V and 8 bases for J; bases not matched to a gene: 14. The CDR3 sequence is 17 residues long. The CDR3 sequence is CASSLVAGGASFATQYF. The CDR3 DNA reads TGTGCCAGCAGCTTAGTCGCCGGGGGGGCTTCTTTTGCTACGCAGTATTTT.

V is TRBV12-3 or TRBV12-4 and J is TRBJ2-5; D is possibly TRBD2 (6 bases). The V and J ends lost 5 bases and 2 bases respectively, with 12 bases between them. The CDR3 is 14 amino acids. The CDR3 bases are TGTGCCAGCAGTATCCAACTAGCTCAAGAGACCCAGTACTTC. Protein: CASSIQLAQETQYF.

The J gene is TRBJ1-6, the V gene TRBV12-3 or TRBV12-4; unclear D gene. The CDR3 runs 16 residues. Trimming shortened V by 1 base and J by 4 bases, and 11 bases separated the two germline ends. CDR3: CASSLGDDPYNSPLHF. Here the CDR3 DNA reads TGTGCCAGCAGTTTAGGCGATGACCCATATAATTCACCCCTCCACTTT.

The genes are TRBV5-1 and TRBJ2-1; the match to TRBD2 covers 8 bases. Losses at the gene ends were 0 bases for V and 8 bases for J; bases not matched to a gene: 4. The CDR3 covers 14 residues. CDR1 and CDR2 (germline): SGHRS, YFSETQ. The CDR3: CASSLAGGVYEQFF. CDR3 sequence (DNA): TGCGCCAGCAGCTTGGCCGGGGGGGTGTATGAGCAGTTCTTC.

V is TRBV27 and J is TRBJ2-1; 10 bases are shared with TRBD2. Trimming removed 5 bases from V and 6 bases from J; junction bases left unmatched: 10. Germline V gives CDR1 MNHEY, CDR2 SMNVEV (reference sequence). The CDR3 covers 16 residues. The CDR3 coding sequence is TGTGCCAGCAGTCCGTCACCGGGACTAGCGATCAATGAGCAGTTCTTC. Its translation: CASSPSPGLAINEQFF.

This clonotype came up a few times. The chain joins TRBV12-3 or TRBV12-4 to TRBJ2-5; D remains ambiguous. The CDR3 is 14 amino acids. V dropped 7 bases and J dropped 5 bases, with 17 bases sitting between them. The CDR3 bases are TGTGCCAGCACCAAACTCCGGGCTCCGGAGACCCAGTACTTC. It translates to CASTKLRAPETQYF.

J is TRBJ1-1 and V is TRBV7-2; D not certain. CDR1 and CDR2 (germline): SGHTA, FQGNSA. Trimming removed 2 bases at V and 4 bases at J, with 8 bases between. This CDR3 has 13 residues. DNA of the CDR3: TGTGCCAGCAGCTTAAATTTTCGCACTGAAGCTTTCTTT. Its protein product is CASSLNFRTEAFF.

The gene calls are TRBV20-1 and TRBJ2-3, with a tentative D call TRBD1 (7 bases). Trimming cost V 6 bases and J 2 bases, with 24 bases left between them. The CDR3 is 17 amino acids. Germline V gene sequence: CDR1 DFQATT, CDR2 SNEGSKA (reference sequence). The CDR3 sequence: CSAGGRGRFLDTDTQYF. Here the CDR3 DNA reads TGCAGTGCGGGCGGCAGGGGGAGGTTTCTAGACACAGATACGCAGTATTTT.

In this sample, this clonotype turned up many times. CDR3 loop: CASRLAGGQYNEQFF. The CDR3 DNA reads TGTGCCAGCAGGCTAGCGGGGGGACAATACAATGAGCAGTTCTTC. The gene calls are TRBV12-3 or TRBV12-4 and TRBJ2-1; 11 bases fit TRBD2. This CDR3 has 15 residues. Trimming cost V 6 bases and J 4 bases; bases outside gene matches: 5.

V and J are TRBV7-2 and TRBJ2-4, with D hard to call. Trimming removed 7 bases at V and 7 bases at J, with 8 bases between. Per germline, CDR1 SGHTA and CDR2 FQGNSA. The CDR3 is 11 amino acids. The CDR3 is CASTFYNIQYF. CDR3 coding DNA: TGTGCCAGCACCTTTTACAACATTCAGTACTTC.

The V and J genes are TRBV9 and TRBJ1-1, with 9 bases matching TRBD1. Germline CDR1 reads SGDLS; CDR2 reads YYNGEE. CDR3 length equals 18 residues. With 0 bases clipped from V and 1 base from J, the junction kept 10 bases outside the gene matches. DNA of the CDR3: TGTGCCAGCAGCGTAGGGATTCCGGGACAGGGTGCGAACACTGAAGCTTTCTTT. Its translation is CASSVGIPGQGANTEAFF.

CDR3 residues: CASSQHGGYEKLFF. Here the CDR3 DNA reads TGTGCCAGCAGCCAGCACGGAGGGTACGAAAAACTGTTTTTT. The chain couples TRBV14 to TRBJ1-4; D not certain. Trimming removed 3 bases at V and 8 bases at J, with 13 bases between. The V gene's germline CDR1 is SGHDN and CDR2 FVKESK. The CDR3 loop spans 14 amino acids.

This clonotype came up once. The genes are TRBV12-3 or TRBV12-4 and TRBJ1-4; D is unclear. The CDR3 covers 14 residues. The V gene lost 5 bases and the J gene lost 5 bases, with 12 bases spanning the gap. The CDR3 DNA follows: TGTGCCAGCAGTCAAAGCCGGGTGAATGAAAAACTGTTTTTT. Translated, it gives CASSQSRVNEKLFF.

V gene TRBV11-2 combines with J gene TRBJ1-6; perhaps TRBD1 as D (6 bases). Trimming pared 7 bases from V and 8 bases from J, leaving 18 bases between. CDR3 length: 15 amino acids. Germline CDR1 SGHAT, CDR2 FQNNGV. The CDR3: CASTKHRAEDSPLHF. The CDR3 DNA sequence: TGTGCCAGCACGAAACACAGGGCGGAGGATTCACCCCTCCACTTT.

This clonotype was seen a handful of times. The chain uses TRBV5-1 and TRBJ2-7, with 16 bases aligning to TRBD2. Germline-derived CDR1 and CDR2 are SGHRS and YFSETQ. The CDR3 is made up of 16 amino acids. Trimming cost V 4 bases and J 5 bases; bases outside gene matches: 6. The CDR3: CASSKGTSGGADEQYF. CDR3 bases: TGCGCCAGCAGCAAGGGGACTAGCGGGGGGGCCGACGAGCAGTACTTC.

The CDR3 coding sequence is TGTGCCAGCAGCGACCACGGGACTAGCGGGAGAGGTGGGGCCAACGTCCTGACTTTC. Its translation is CASSDHGTSGRGGANVLTF. The chain links TRBV11-1 to TRBJ2-6; TRBD2 matches at 14 bases. The germline V gene has CDR1 SGHAT and CDR2 FQDESV (reference sequence). The V gene end was trimmed by 5 bases and the J gene end by 3 bases; junction bases not matched to a gene: 9. The CDR3 covers 19 residues.

The CDR3 region is CATTGRGPLNEQFF. CDR3 bases: TGTGCCACCACAGGCAGGGGTCCACTCAATGAGCAGTTCTTC. The chain joins TRBV6-2 or TRBV6-3 to TRBJ2-1; D is possibly TRBD1 (6 bases). CDR1 and CDR2 from the germline V gene are MNHEY and SVGEGT. Trimming shortened V by 10 bases and J by 6 bases, and 19 bases separated the two germline ends. The CDR3 totals 14 residues.

The CDR3 is CASSPLDRGPRDEQYF. Written as DNA, the CDR3 is TGTGCCAGCAGTCCCTTGGACAGGGGACCTCGTGACGAGCAGTACTTC. This rearrangement joins TRBV12-3 or TRBV12-4 to TRBJ2-7; 9 positions agree with TRBD1. V trimming: 5 bases; J trimming: 5 bases; junction bases outside the gene matches: 13. The length of the CDR3 is 16 residues.

The chain has TRBV7-9 and TRBJ1-1; a weak D match, TRBD1 (5 bases). The CDR3 totals 14 residues. Germline V gives CDR1 SEHNR, CDR2 FQNEAQ (reference sequence). V was cut by 0 bases and J by 5 bases, with 10 bases left in between. CDR3 bases: TGTGCCAGCAGCTTAGCAGGGGCAGAAACTGAAGCTTTCTTT. It codes for CASSLAGAETEAFF.

This clonotype was counted only a few times. The chain carries TRBV4-1 and TRBJ2-4, with D uncertain. The J call may be mistaken, given a closer DNA end match to TRBJ2-7. The CDR3 covers 14 residues. Germline V lookup: CDR1 MGHRA, CDR2 YSYEKL. CDR3 in amino acids: CASSHYDNPDEQYF. DNA of the CDR3: TGCGCCAGCAGCCATTATGATAACCCCGACGAGCAGTACTTC.

The chain uses TRBV11-2 and TRBJ2-6; D is ambiguous. This CDR3 is built from 15 residues. The V and J ends lost 0 bases and 2 bases respectively, with 5 bases between them. Germline V CDR1 and CDR2: SGHAT, FQNNGV. This chain's CDR3 is CASSLEAAGANVLTF. The CDR3 region has the DNA TGTGCCAGCAGCTTAGAGGCTGCTGGGGCCAACGTCCTGACTTTC.

Remarks on this clonotype: The junction differs from germline at one of its ends, possibly a read error. V and J are TRBV24-1 and TRBJ2-5; no definite D call. Per germline, CDR1 KGHDR and CDR2 SFDVKD. This CDR3 is built from 13 residues. Here the CDR3 reads CATSDYSQKTQYF. In DNA, the CDR3 is TGTGCCACCAGTGATTACTCCCAAAAGACCCAGTACTTC.

The rearrangement links TRBV7-2 to TRBJ2-1, with D perhaps matching TRBD2 (6 bases). This CDR3 is 14 amino acids long. Germline V CDR1 and CDR2: SGHTA, FQGNSA. V gave up 5 bases and J gave up 4 bases, with 12 bases separating them. The CDR3 is CASSPGALYNEQFF. In nucleotides, the CDR3 is TGTGCCAGCAGCCCGGGAGCCCTTTACAATGAGCAGTTCTTC.

A remark on this clonotype: Mismatch with germline at one junction end may stem from a read error. V and J are TRBV7-7 and TRBJ2-1; D uncertain. CDR1 SSHAT and CDR2 FNYEAQ come from the germline V gene (reference sequence). The CDR3 is made up of 14 amino acids. This chain's CDR3 is CASSLDQVNNEQFF. The CDR3 DNA follows: TGTGCTAGCAGCTTAGATCAGGTGAACAATGAGCAGTTCTTC.

This clonotype appeared a few times. A much larger clone is a single base away; this may be a read error. The chain recombines TRBV29-1 with TRBJ2-1; D is unresolved. The CDR3 runs to 12 residues. From germline, CDR1 is SQVTM and CDR2 ANQGSEA. The CDR3 sequence is CSVEVDSSERFF. The CDR3 region has the DNA TGCAGCGTTGAAGTAGATAGCAGTGAGCGGTTCTTC.

The rearrangement links TRBV3-1 to TRBJ2-5, with TRBD1 identical over 7 bases. TRBJ2-7 explains the end of the DNA better; the J call may be wrong. The CDR3 spans 14 residues. Germline CDR1 is LGHDT and CDR2 is YNNKEL (reference sequence). The CDR3 coding sequence is TGTGCCAGCAGCCAAGGATCCGACAGGGACGAGCAGTACTTC. Encoded protein: CASSQGSDRDEQYF.

This clonotype was seen a few times. CDR3 nucleotides: TGCAGTGCTACCCGACAGGGGACCAACGAGCAGTACTTC. It is translated as CSATRQGTNEQYF. The gene calls are TRBV20-1 and TRBJ2-7, with 8 bases that match TRBD1. The CDR3 sequence is 13 residues long. The germline V gene has CDR1 DFQATT and CDR2 SNEGSKA (reference sequence). The ends lost 4 bases at V and 5 bases at J; junction bases unmatched: 7.